Following are 3 T cell receptor beta chains from one sample sequenced in a study of blood T cells in healthy people across ages. A second PCR of roughly 6 to 12 cycles used a sample-barcoded 5' primer and a J-beta primer mix. MiXCR was run by TCRdb on the 5' RACE reads, yielding one entry per CDR3 protein. This table holds 1.5 million or so distinct CDR3 sequences, approximately 40% found once. Material for sequencing was blood. The receptors here all came from a woman under 30 in good health.

The chain carries TRBV18 and TRBJ2-7; D perhaps matches TRBD2 (7 bases). The CDR3 length is 16 residues. Deletions cut 6 bases from V and 0 bases from J, with 18 bases between. Germline CDR1 is KGHSH and CDR2 is LQKENI. CDR3: CASSQTGGGSSYEQYF. CDR3 nucleotides: TGTGCCAGCTCCCAGACCGGGGGCGGGAGCTCCTACGAGCAGTACTTC.

This chain uses TRBV5-1 with TRBJ1-4; no firm D call. CDR1 and CDR2 from the germline V gene are SGHRS and YFSETQ. V was trimmed by 3 bases and J by 0 bases, leaving 12 bases between them. This CDR3 has 16 amino acids. The CDR3 DNA reads as TGCGCCAGCAGCTCCCGTAACAGCGCAACTAATGAAAAACTGTTTTTT. This gives the protein CASSSRNSATNEKLFF.

The table lists this clonotype with a few counts. This rearrangement joins TRBV12-3 or TRBV12-4 to TRBJ2-1; the match to TRBD1 covers 8 bases. The ends lost 5 bases at V and 6 bases at J; junction bases unmatched: 6. The CDR3 is made up of 14 amino acids. The CDR3 bases are TGTGCCAGCAGTACCGGGACAGGCACCAATGAGCAGTTCTTC. Its translation is CASSTGTGTNEQFF.